The rows below give T cell receptor beta chains drawn from one sample of a study of immune evolution from preneoplasia to lung adenocarcinoma. The repertoire was sequenced with immunoSEQ multiplex PCR; TCRdb's copy has only in-frame clones and lacks some. The data contain about 7,800 clones, 55% to 75% of them singletons. Material for sequencing was FFPE lung adenocarcinoma in situ tissue. The receptors shown here come from a donor at least 70 years old with lung adenocarcinoma. Some clones in this sample may be carry-over from other donors' samples. Both conserved end residues are part of each CDR3. Fields, in order: clone size, V gene, D gene, J gene, CDR3 DNA, CDR3 protein. D genes are given only for firm matches. The size of a clone is reported for some rows only, either as once, few or many, or as a class for expanded clones.

>-|TRBV2|-|TRBJ2-5
TGTGCCAGCAGTGAATCAGGGCGCCAAGAGACCCAGTACTTC
CASSESGRQETQYF
>-|TRBV15|-|TRBJ1-5
TGTGCCACCAGCAGAGAGGGCGGATCTATTCCGCCCCAGCATTTT
CATSREGGSIPPQHF
>-|TRBV13|-|TRBJ1-3
TGTGCCAGAACCTGGGGGAGCTCCGGAAACACCATATATTTT
CARTWGSSGNTIYF
>medium-sized|TRBV10-3|TRBD2|TRBJ2-2
TGTGCCATCACGCGACTAGCGGGAAACACCGGGGAGCTGTTTTTT
CAITRLAGNTGELFF
>-|TRBV29-1|-|TRBJ1-1
TGCAGCGTTGAGGCCACAGGGAATGCTGAAGCTTTCTTT
CSVEATGNAEAFF
>-|TRBV20-1|-|TRBJ1-1
TGCAGGCGGACAGTGAACACTGAAGCTTTCTTT
CRRTVNTEAFF
>-|TRBV9|-|TRBJ1-4
TGTGCCAGCAGCGAGGGGAGGGCGATAGCTAATGAAAAACTGTTTTTT
CASSEGRAIANEKLFF
>-|TRBV15|-|TRBJ1-1
TGTGCCACCAGCAGACCCGGGTCACGAGGAGCTTTCTTT
CATSRPGSRGAFF
>few|TRBV9|TRBD2|TRBJ2-7
TGTGCCAGCAGCGTAGATTGGGCTAGCGGAGCTTACGAGCAGTACTTC
CASSVDWASGAYEQYF
>-|TRBV12-5|-|TRBJ2-1
TGTGCTAGTGCCCCAAGGGTACGAACAAACAATGAGCAGTTCTTC
CASAPRVRTNNEQFF
>few|TRBV7-8|TRBD1|TRBJ1-2
TGTGCCAGCAGCCCCCGGACAGGGGGTGGTGGCTACACCTTC
CASSPRTGGGGYTF
>-|TRBV6-6|TRBD1|TRBJ2-7
TGTGCCAGCAGCCAACCGGACAGGGAGTTTCGTGAGCAGTACTTC
CASSQPDREFREQYF
>-|TRBV2|TRBD2|TRBJ2-1
TGTGCCAGCAGTGAAGTCGGGCGGGGGTACAATGAGCAGTTCTTC
CASSEVGRGYNEQFF
>few|TRBV7-5|-|TRBJ2-3
TGTGCCAGAAGCGGCGACAGGGGGAAGTTCAATACGCAGTATTTT
CARSGDRGKFNTQYF
>-|TRBV19|-|TRBJ1-5
TGTGCCAGCAGTTTACAGCCCTATAGCAATCAGCCCCAGCATTTT
CASSLQPYSNQPQHF
>few|TRBV2|-|TRBJ1-2
TGTGCCAGCAGCCCAAGCAGCGCTCACTATGGCTACACCTTC
CASSPSSAHYGYTF
>-|TRBV10-1|TRBD1|TRBJ1-1
TGCGCCAGCAGTGGATCCGGGACAGGGTACACTGAAGCTTTCTTT
CASSGSGTGYTEAFF
>-|TRBV10-3|-|TRBJ2-1
TGTGCCATCAGTGCGAATTACAATGAGCAGTTCTTC
CAISANYNEQFF
>-|TRBV6-4|TRBD1|TRBJ1-1
TGTGCCAGCAGTGACTCAGAGACAGGGGCGTCGACTTTCTTT
CASSDSETGASTFF
>-|TRBV6-4|TRBD2|TRBJ2-1
TGTGCCAGCAGTGTCGGGACTAGCGACTACAATGAGCAGTTCTTC
CASSVGTSDYNEQFF
>few|TRBV30|-|TRBJ1-1
TGTGCCTGGAGTGTAGTCTGGGCTAGGTGGGTAGACACTGAAGCTTTCTTT
CAWSVVWARWVDTEAFF
>-|TRBV10-1|-|TRBJ1-1
TGCGCCAGCAGTGACCAGGGGATTGAAGCTTTCTTT
CASSDQGIEAFF
>-|TRBV6-1|-|TRBJ1-5
TGTGCCAGCAGTGAAGGACCCAGGCCCCAGCATTTT
CASSEGPRPQHF
>-|TRBV11-3|-|TRBJ1-2
TGTGCCAGCAGCCTCCGGGACCCCGGGGGCTACACCTTC
CASSLRDPGGYTF
>few|TRBV6-5|-|TRBJ1-2
TGTGCCAGCAGGGCCAGTAACTATGGCTACACCTTC
CASRASNYGYTF
>-|TRBV7-9|-|TRBJ2-7
TGTGCCAGCAGCTTAGCTCGGGGACACCTAGCCTACGAGCAGTACTTC
CASSLARGHLAYEQYF
>few|TRBV19|-|TRBJ1-6
TGTGCCAGTAAGCTTTGGAGCTCCTATAATTCACCCCTCCACTTT
CASKLWSSYNSPLHF
>-|TRBV27|-|TRBJ1-5
TGTGCCAGCAGTTTACAGCCCTATAGCAATCAGCCCCAGCATTTT
CASSLQPYSNQPQHF
>-|TRBV2|-|TRBJ1-1
TGTGCCAGCAGTGAAGAGGTAGCCGGGGCGACTGAAGCTTTCTTT
CASSEEVAGATEAFF
>few|TRBV19|-|TRBJ1-4
TGTGCCACCAAGGCCCCTGGGCAGTCTGATGAAAAACTGTTTTTT
CATKAPGQSDEKLFF
>-|TRBV28|TRBD1|TRBJ1-5
TGTGCCAGCAGTTTATGGACAGGGGTATTCAATCAGCCCCAGCATTTT
CASSLWTGVFNQPQHF
>once|TRBV6-1|-|TRBJ2-1
TGTGCCAGCAGTGAAGGGGGAGGTAGTTACAATGAGCAGTTCTTC
CASSEGGGSYNEQFF
>-|TRBV4-2|-|TRBJ2-7
TGTGCCAGCAGCCAAGATCAAGCCGGGGCACCCTACGAGCAGTACTTC
CASSQDQAGAPYEQYF
>-|TRBV7-8|-|TRBJ2-7
TGTGCCAGCAGCGAGTATACCGGGAGCACCTACGAGCAGTACTTC
CASSEYTGSTYEQYF
>-|TRBV19|-|TRBJ1-5
TGTGCCAGTACCGACATAAGCGGCCATCAGCCCCAGCATTTT
CASTDISGHQPQHF
>-|TRBV6-1|-|TRBJ2-1
TGTGCCAGCAGTGAAAGGTGGACCCAAAACAATGAGCAGTTCTTC
CASSERWTQNNEQFF
>-|TRBV5-1|TRBD2|TRBJ2-1
TGCGCCAGCAGCTTGGGGACTAGCGGGAAGAGCTCCTACAATGAGCAGTTCTTC
CASSLGTSGKSSYNEQFF
>-|TRBV28|-|TRBJ1-1
TGTGCCATCCTCCCACCGGGGGGGACTGAAGCTTTCTTT
CAILPPGGTEAFF
>-|TRBV28|TRBD1|TRBJ1-2
TGTGCCAGCAGCCCGGGACAGCCCGGCTTATATGGCTACACCTTC
CASSPGQPGLYGYTF
>-|TRBV5-1|-|TRBJ1-2
TGCGCCAGCAGCTTCCTGGACAGTAACTATGGCTACACCTTC
CASSFLDSNYGYTF
>once|TRBV29-1|-|TRBJ2-1
TGCAGCGTTAGTGGTTCGGGGGTCTCCTACAATGAGCAGTTCTTC
CSVSGSGVSYNEQFF
>-|TRBV29-1|-|TRBJ2-7
TGCAGCGTTAACCGGGACTCCGGTGGGAAGCAGTACTTC
CSVNRDSGGKQYF
>-|TRBV28|TRBD1|TRBJ1-5
TGTGCCAGCAGTCAGGGGGGAAGCAATCAGCCCCAGCATTTT
CASSQGGSNQPQHF
>few|TRBV5-1|-|TRBJ2-5
TGCGCCAGCAGCAATCCCCGGCAAGAGACCCAGTACTTC
CASSNPRQETQYF
>-|TRBV29-1|TRBD1|TRBJ1-4
TGCAGCGTGTCAGGGGGCGCGGGTGAAAAACTGTTTTTT
CSVSGGAGEKLFF
>-|TRBV29-1|-|TRBJ2-7
TGCAGCGTTGTAGGGTACGGCTACGAGCAGTACTTC
CSVVGYGYEQYF
>-|TRBV5-5|-|TRBJ2-7
TGTGCCAGCAGCCTCTCGGACGGGACCTACGAGCAGTACTTC
CASSLSDGTYEQYF
>once|TRBV7-9|-|TRBJ2-7
TGTGCCAGCAGCTTCGGGGATCCAAGCTCCTACGAGCAGTACTTC
CASSFGDPSSYEQYF
>-|TRBV28|TRBD1|TRBJ1-1
TGTGCCAGCAGCCTTACGGGACAGGGGCTATCTGAAGCTTTCTTT
CASSLTGQGLSEAFF
>-|TRBV4-1|TRBD1|TRBJ1-4
TGCGCCAGCAGCACACGGACAGGGGGCGAAAAACTGTTTTTT
CASSTRTGGEKLFF